Below, 16 T cell receptor beta chains from the same sample are listed, as sequenced in a study of T cell responses to AZD1222 COVID-19 vaccine. Assay used: immunoSEQ multiplex PCR; TCRdb lists only in-frame clones, some missing. Counted here are 150,000 or so clones, under 95% occurring once; the ten biggest clones make up about 1%. The source material was peripheral blood, sampled 28 days after the second AZD1222 dose. These receptors were obtained from an adult who received the AZD1222 COVID-19 vaccine.

J is TRBJ1-2 and V is TRBV18, with D possibly being TRBD1 (6 bases). V lost 3 bases and J lost 4, with 12 bases in between. Germline V gene data show CDR1 as KGHSH and CDR2 as LQKENI. The CDR3 consists of 14 residues. The CDR3 region is CASSPGRGSYGYTF. In DNA, the CDR3 is TGTGCCAGCTCACCGGGGAGGGGGTCCTATGGCTACACCTTC.

This clone was counted between two and nine times. V gene TRBV9 combines with J gene TRBJ1-4; 8 bases are a match to TRBD1. Germline trimming cut 2 bases from V and 6 bases from J; bases unmatched to any gene: 9. The germline V gene encodes CDR1 SGDLS and CDR2 YYNGEE. The CDR3 has 16 residues. In DNA, the CDR3 is TGTGCCAGCAGCGTTGGTACAGGGGGGGTGGATGAAAAACTGTTTTTT. Its translation: CASSVGTGGVDEKLFF.

The rearrangement joins TRBV6-6 to TRBJ1-5; no clear D. CDR3 length: 13 amino acids. CDR1 MNHNY and CDR2 SVGAGI come from the germline V gene (reference sequence). Trimming cost V 4 bases and J 6 bases, with 10 bases left between them. Here the CDR3 reads CASSSHRGQPQHF. The DNA for the CDR3 is TGTGCCAGCAGTTCCCACAGAGGTCAGCCCCAGCATTTT.

The chain carries TRBV11-1 and TRBJ1-4; 7 bases are shared with TRBD1. This CDR3 comprises 15 residues. J lost 0 bases, V lost 5 bases, and 3 bases had no gene match. Germline CDR1 SGHAT, CDR2 FQDESV (reference sequence). The CDR3 sequence is CASSATGATNEKLFF. The CDR3 nucleotides are TGTGCCAGCAGCGCCACAGGGGCAACTAATGAAAAACTGTTTTTT.

J is TRBJ1-2 and V is TRBV11-2; D not resolved. Germline CDR1 is SGHAT and CDR2 is FQNNGV. The CDR3 spans 14 residues. The ends were cut back, 2 bases at V and 3 bases at J, with 10 bases in the middle. The CDR3 DNA reads TGTGCCAGCAGCTTAAGCAGCGGGGACTATGGCTACACCTTC. Protein sequence: CASSLSSGDYGYTF.

This sequence joins TRBV7-2 and TRBJ1-2, with 9 bases fitting TRBD1. The CDR3 has 14 residues. Germline V CDR1 and CDR2: SGHTA, FQGNSA. The junction had 2 bases not matched to a gene; V was cut back by 5 bases and J by 1 base. CDR3 in DNA: TGTGCCAGCAGCACGACAGGGGGTAACTATGGCTACACCTTC. It is translated as CASSTTGGNYGYTF.

J is TRBJ1-5 and V is TRBV6-5; TRBD1 aligns across 11 bases. Germline CDR1 MNHEY, CDR2 SVGAGI. Trimming at V came to 5 bases and at J to 6 bases, leaving 3 bases not matched to a gene. This CDR3 is built from 14 residues. This CDR3 is CASSPGQGAQPQHF. CDR3 DNA: TGTGCCAGCAGTCCCGGACAGGGGGCTCAGCCCCAGCATTTT.

The DNA of the CDR3 is TGTGCCAGCAGCCGAGGGGGGATGGGGCAGTTCTTC. This codes for CASSRGGMGQFF. V usage is TRBV7-2 and J usage is TRBJ2-1; D is perhaps TRBD1 or TRBD2 (6 bases each). V was shortened by 5 bases and J by 12 bases, with 14 bases between the two germline ends. CDR1 and CDR2 from the germline V gene are SGHTA and FQGNSA. The CDR3 loop spans 12 amino acids.

This chain joins TRBV6-5 and TRBJ1-2; possibly TRBD1 for D (5 bases). The V end lost 5 bases, the J end lost 0 bases, and 7 bases lay between the germline ends. The CDR3 covers 13 residues. From germline, CDR1 is MNHEY and CDR2 SVGAGI. CDR3: CASSPTANYGYTF. Here the CDR3 DNA reads TGTGCCAGCAGTCCGACAGCTAACTATGGCTACACCTTC.

CDR3 residues: CASSFRDRDEKLFF. The CDR3 nucleotides are TGTGCCAGTAGTTTCCGGGACAGGGATGAAAAACTGTTTTTT. V is TRBV19 and J is TRBJ1-4, with 9 bases fitting TRBD1. Germline lookup yields CDR1 LNHDA and CDR2 SQIVND (reference sequence). Losses at the gene ends were 5 bases for V and 6 bases for J; bases not matched to a gene: 4. This CDR3 is built from 14 residues.

The rearrangement links TRBV5-4 to TRBJ1-6; no reliable D call. Germline V gene sequence: CDR1 SGHNT, CDR2 YYREEE (reference sequence). CDR3 length: 13 amino acids. V dropped 5 bases and J dropped 6 bases, with 9 bases sitting between them. The CDR3 sequence: CASSSDFNSPLHF. The CDR3 region has the DNA TGTGCCAGCAGTTCTGATTTTAATTCACCCCTCCACTTT.

The chain combines TRBV24-1 with TRBJ2-7; 11 bases agree with TRBD1. This CDR3 is built from 15 residues. V shed 4 bases and J 4 bases; nucleotides not matched to a gene: 5. Germline V gives CDR1 KGHDR, CDR2 SFDVKD. CDR3 region: CATSDPGQGAYEQYF. In DNA form, the CDR3 reads TGTGCCACCAGTGACCCCGGACAGGGGGCTTACGAGCAGTACTTC.

J is TRBJ2-3 and V is TRBV7-2; possible D gene TRBD1, 5 bases. The CDR3 contains 17 residues. CDR1 and CDR2 from the germline V gene are SGHTA and FQGNSA. The V end lost 1 base, the J end lost 0 bases, and 14 bases lay between the germline ends. CDR3 protein: CASSLERRQTSTDTQYF. CDR3 coding DNA: TGTGCCAGCAGCTTAGAGAGGAGACAGACTAGCACAGATACGCAGTATTTT.

The chain couples TRBV7-8 to TRBJ1-2; D remains ambiguous. Germline CDR1 SGHVS, CDR2 FQNEAQ. The CDR3 consists of 13 residues. With 1 base removed from V and 4 bases from J, the gap between germline ends came to 7 bases. DNA of the CDR3: TGTGCCAGCAGCTTAGTTGGCACCTATGGCTACACCTTC. It yields the protein CASSLVGTYGYTF. The whole variable domain, remainder taken from reference TRBV7-8 and TRBJ1-2, is GAGVSQSPRYKVAKRGQDVALRCDPISGHVSLFWYQQALGQGPEFLTYFQNEAQLDKSGLPSDRFFAERPEGSVSTLKIQRTQQEDSAVYLCASSLVGTYGYTFGSGTRLTVV.

CDR3 protein: CASSLGASTYEQYF. The DNA for the CDR3 is TGTGCCAGCAGCTTGGGGGCCTCGACCTACGAGCAGTACTTC. J is TRBJ2-7 and V is TRBV5-4; D remains unclear. Trimming removed 0 bases from V and 2 bases from J, with 9 bases in between. Per germline, CDR1 SGHNT and CDR2 YYREEE (reference sequence). CDR3 size: 14 residues.

The V gene is TRBV4-1, the J gene TRBJ2-7, with TRBD1 matching 9 bases. Losses at the gene ends were 4 bases for V and 1 base for J; bases not matched to a gene: 8. The CDR3 loop spans 16 amino acids. Germline CDR1 MGHRA, CDR2 YSYEKL. CDR3 region: CASSRDAGQGSYEQYF. The CDR3 nucleotides read TGCGCCAGCAGCCGGGATGCGGGACAGGGATCCTACGAGCAGTACTTC.